This is a list of T cell receptor beta chains from one sample in a study of blood T cell repertoires in COVID-19. Using immunoSEQ multiplex PCR, the repertoire was profiled, and TCRdb retains in-frame clones only, with some absent. The sample consists of roughly 100,000 clones, approximately 80% of them appearing once. Sequenced input: peripheral blood. These receptor sequences come from a human donor in a cohort sampled during active or convalescent COVID-19. Each CDR3 is given with its conserved first and last residue. D genes are given only for firm matches. Not all rows give a size; the values are once, few, many and, for expanded clones, a class.

TRBV9,TRBJ1-3,NA,NA,CASSVGPQTFSGNTIYF,TGTGCCAGCAGCGTAGGTCCACAAACGTTCTCTGGAAACACCATATATTTT
TRBV12-3/TRBV12-4,TRBJ1-5,NA,NA,CASSRDRDQPQHF,TGTGCCAGCAGCAGAGACAGAGATCAGCCCCAGCATTTT
TRBV5-1,TRBJ2-7,TRBD1,once,CASSLDRGTYEQYF,TGCGCCAGCAGCTTGGACAGGGGAACCTACGAGCAGTACTTC
TRBV4-2,TRBJ2-5,NA,NA,CASSQGPGGVETQYF,TGTGCCAGCAGCCAAGGTCCGGGGGGCGTGGAGACCCAGTACTTC
TRBV6-5,TRBJ1-5,TRBD1,NA,CATQGTGARNQPQHF,TGTGCCACCCAAGGTACAGGGGCCCGCAATCAGCCCCAGCATTTT
TRBV3-1/TRBV3-2,TRBJ1-5,TRBD1,NA,CASSHDTGDGQPQHF,TGTGCCAGCAGCCACGATACAGGGGACGGGCAGCCCCAGCATTTT
TRBV9,TRBJ2-5,NA,NA,CASSVIGGGGTQYF,TGTGCCAGCAGCGTTATAGGGGGAGGGGGGACCCAGTACTTC
TRBV11-2,TRBJ1-2,NA,NA,CASSLNQGPSYGYTF,TGTGCCAGCAGCTTGAATCAGGGCCCCTCCTATGGCTACACCTTC
TRBV5-6,TRBJ2-3,TRBD2,NA,CASSFGSGSSDTQYF,TGTGCCAGCAGCTTTGGTAGCGGGAGTTCAGATACGCAGTATTTT
TRBV6-6,TRBJ1-1,NA,NA,CASSIGGYPEAFF,TGTGCCAGCAGTATAGGAGGTTACCCTGAAGCTTTCTTT
TRBV15,TRBJ1-4,NA,NA,CATSETKRPNEKLFF,TGTGCCACCAGCGAGACAAAACGGCCTAATGAAAAACTGTTTTTT
TRBV19,TRBJ2-2,NA,NA,CASSEFIGELFF,TGTGCCAGTAGTGAGTTTATCGGGGAGCTGTTTTTT
TRBV5-6,TRBJ1-2,NA,NA,CASSLGSGSHGYTF,TGTGCCAGCAGCTTGGGGTCGGGGAGCCATGGCTACACCTTC
TRBV5-1,TRBJ2-3,TRBD2,NA,CASSLGLAGTDTQYF,TGCGCCAGCAGCCTGGGACTAGCGGGGACAGATACGCAGTATTTT
TRBV7-2,TRBJ2-3,NA,NA,CASSLGGGPADTQYF,TGTGCCAGCAGCTTAGGTGGGGGCCCCGCAGATACGCAGTATTTT
TRBV11-3,TRBJ1-4,TRBD1,NA,CASSPGNRGLANEKLFF,TGTGCCAGCAGTCCAGGGAACAGGGGGCTTGCGAATGAAAAACTGTTTTTT
TRBV27,TRBJ1-2,TRBD1,NA,CASSLLGTGIIGYTF,TGTGCCAGCAGTTTATTAGGGACAGGGATCATAGGCTACACCTTC
TRBV11-3,TRBJ2-7,TRBD2,NA,CASSTGAGSSYEQYF,TGTGCCAGCAGCACTGGAGCGGGGAGCTCCTACGAGCAGTACTTC
TRBV18,TRBJ1-1,TRBD1,NA,CASSPPPGGGTEAFF,TGTGCCAGCTCACCACCTCCAGGGGGAGGCACTGAAGCTTTCTTT
TRBV6-5,TRBJ1-2,TRBD1,NA,CASSRDRGYHGYTF,TGTGCCAGCAGCCGGGACAGGGGGTACCATGGCTACACCTTC
TRBV5-4,TRBJ2-7,TRBD2,NA,CASRRGVGLYEQYF,TGTGCCAGCAGGCGGGGGGTCGGACTCTACGAGCAGTACTTC
TRBV19,TRBJ2-5,TRBD1,NA,CASSQMGQGAETQYF,TGTGCCAGTAGTCAAATGGGACAGGGGGCGGAGACCCAGTACTTC
TRBV2,TRBJ1-2,NA,NA,CASSESSQSYGYTF,TGTGCCAGCAGTGAATCTAGCCAAAGCTATGGCTACACCTTC
TRBV6-1,TRBJ1-1,NA,NA,CASSEFGAAFF,TGTGCCAGCAGTGAATTTGGAGCAGCTTTCTTT
TRBV11-3,TRBJ2-1,NA,NA,CASSLSNEQFF,TGTGCCAGCAGCCTGAGTAATGAGCAGTTCTTC
TRBV27,TRBJ2-3,NA,NA,CASSVRGQNTQYF,TGTGCCAGCAGCGTTAGGGGTCAAAATACGCAGTATTTT
TRBV10-3,TRBJ1-6,TRBD1,NA,CAISDRDRDNSPLHF,TGTGCCATCAGTGACCGGGACAGGGATAATTCACCCCTCCACTTT
TRBV10-3,TRBJ2-1,NA,NA,CAISPRGKNEQFF,TGTGCCATCAGCCCTAGGGGTAAGAATGAGCAGTTCTTC
TRBV19,TRBJ1-2,NA,NA,CASSMSGGFSGYTF,TGTGCCAGTAGTATGAGCGGTGGTTTCTCTGGCTACACCTTC
TRBV5-1,TRBJ1-3,TRBD1,NA,CASSRGQGVEGGNTIYF,TGCGCCAGCAGCAGAGGACAGGGTGTAGAGGGAGGAAACACCATATATTTT
TRBV11-2,TRBJ2-3,NA,NA,CASSALATGTDTQYF,TGTGCCAGCAGCGCCCTAGCGACCGGCACAGATACGCAGTATTTT
TRBV6-5,TRBJ1-3,NA,NA,CASRSRAAAIYF,TGTGCCAGCAGGTCGAGGGCGGCGGCCATATATTTT
TRBV6-5,TRBJ1-1,TRBD1,NA,CASSRATGFLGEAFF,TGTGCCAGCAGTCGAGCGACAGGGTTTTTAGGTGAAGCTTTCTTT
TRBV27,TRBJ2-3,NA,NA,CASSFAGYTDTQYF,TGTGCCAGCAGTTTTGCGGGGTACACAGATACGCAGTATTTT
TRBV3-1/TRBV3-2,TRBJ2-5,NA,NA,CASSRSTVQETQYF,TGTGCCAGCAGCCGGTCCACAGTACAAGAGACCCAGTACTTC
TRBV30,TRBJ1-2,TRBD1,NA,CAWRDGGQDGYTF,TGTGCCTGGAGGGATGGAGGACAGGATGGCTACACCTTC
TRBV2,TRBJ2-3,TRBD2,once,CASGGGLAGTQYF,TGTGCCAGCGGGGGTGGACTAGCGGGTACGCAGTATTTT
TRBV30,TRBJ2-7,TRBD1,few,CAWSVQGLEQYF,TGTGCCTGGAGTGTACAGGGGCTCGAGCAGTACTTC
TRBV6-5,TRBJ2-1,TRBD2,NA,CASSHGSGGAREQFF,TGTGCCAGCAGCCACGGTAGCGGGGGGGCTCGGGAGCAGTTCTTC
TRBV6-5,TRBJ2-5,NA,NA,CASSYVQETQYF,TGTGCCAGCAGTTACGTCCAGGAGACCCAGTACTTC
TRBV5-6,TRBJ2-3,TRBD1,NA,CASSWDSADTQYF,TGTGCCAGCAGCTGGGACAGTGCAGATACGCAGTATTTT
TRBV7-6,TRBJ2-7,TRBD2,few,CASSLGTGGSSYEQYF,TGTGCCAGCAGCTTAGGAACGGGGGGTAGCTCCTACGAGCAGTACTTC
TRBV6-1,TRBJ1-1,TRBD1,NA,CASRAVQGGRTEAFF,TGTGCCAGCAGAGCCGTACAGGGGGGTCGGACTGAAGCTTTCTTT
TRBV2,TRBJ2-3,NA,NA,CASSWSGFGTDTQYF,TGTGCCAGCAGTTGGTCAGGGTTTGGGACAGATACGCAGTATTTT
TRBV6-6,TRBJ2-1,TRBD2,once,CASSSRGTRQFF,TGTGCCAGCAGTTCGCGAGGGACTAGGCAGTTCTTC
TRBV11-2,TRBJ2-7,NA,NA,CASSFSYEQYF,TGTGCCAGCAGCTTCAGCTACGAGCAGTACTTC
TRBV19,TRBJ1-2,NA,NA,CASSTTGYGYGYTF,TGTGCCAGTAGTACGACAGGTTACGGCTATGGCTACACCTTC
TRBV6-5,TRBJ2-3,TRBD2,NA,CASSLGRGSTDTQYF,TGTGCCAGCAGCCTGGGGAGGGGTAGCACAGATACGCAGTATTTT